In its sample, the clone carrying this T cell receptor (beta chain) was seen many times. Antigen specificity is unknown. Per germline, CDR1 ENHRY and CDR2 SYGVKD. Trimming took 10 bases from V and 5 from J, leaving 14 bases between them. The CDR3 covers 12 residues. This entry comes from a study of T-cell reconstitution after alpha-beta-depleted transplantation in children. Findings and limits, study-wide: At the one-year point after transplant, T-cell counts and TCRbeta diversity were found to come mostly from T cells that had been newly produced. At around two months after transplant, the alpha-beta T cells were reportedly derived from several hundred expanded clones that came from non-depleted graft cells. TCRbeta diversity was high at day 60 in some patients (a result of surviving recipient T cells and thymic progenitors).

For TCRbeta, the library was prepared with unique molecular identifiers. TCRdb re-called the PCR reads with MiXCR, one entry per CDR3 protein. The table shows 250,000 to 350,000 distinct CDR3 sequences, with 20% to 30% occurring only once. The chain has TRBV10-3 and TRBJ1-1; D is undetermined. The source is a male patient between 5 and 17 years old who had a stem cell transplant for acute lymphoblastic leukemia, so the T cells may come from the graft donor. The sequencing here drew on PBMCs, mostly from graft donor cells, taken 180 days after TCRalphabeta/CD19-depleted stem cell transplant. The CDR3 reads CASARAGTEAFF. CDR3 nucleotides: TGTGCCAGCGCGAGAGCTGGAACTGAAGCTTTCTTT.